This note documents a single T cell receptor beta chain sequence. Its antigen is still unknown. ViraFEST expansion of antigen-specific CD4+ T cells with viral peptide pools preceded sequencing. Culture proceeded for roughly ten days, and CD4+ T cells were then isolated. Testing of the vaccine recipients showed negative nucleocapsid antibodies and no prior SARS-CoV-2 infection. Culturing of two million PBMC per well took place with around 9.4 IU/ml IL-2 and 10 ug/ml peptides. It was on days 3 and 7 that half the medium was replaced with IL-2 medium. The sample comes from a study of vaccination effects on CD4 cells after COVID-19. The CDR3 spans 16 residues. Germline CDR1 reads MNHEY; CDR2 reads SVGEGT. Trimming pared 1 base from V and 1 base from J, leaving 11 bases between. Some clones are missing from TCRdb's copy, which holds only in-frame ones; the method was immunoSEQ multiplex PCR. The sample comprises about 73,000 clones, 60% to 85% of which are singletons, and about 10% rests with the top ten.

The sample here was CD4+ T cells from PBMCs cultured with SARS-CoV-2 spike peptides, taken before COVID-19 vaccination. The genes are TRBV6-2 or TRBV6-3 and TRBJ1-5, with D unresolved. This receptor was taken from a human donor who received a COVID-19 vaccine. CDR3 bases: TGTGCCAGCAGTTACTTCGGGCTCGGCAGCAATCAGCCCCAGCATTTT. Translation gives CASSYFGLGSNQPQHF.